A single sample gave rise to the 17 T cell receptor beta chains below, sequenced in a study of cytomegalovirus exposure and HLA in healthy donors. TCRdb keeps only in-frame clones here, not all; method: immunoSEQ multiplex PCR. The table shows fewer than 55,000 clones, with 92% occurring only once. Sequences were obtained from PBMCs. Source of these receptors: a man in his late teens or twenties in good health and CMV-seronegative.

This clone appeared a single time. This chain joins TRBV7-2 and TRBJ2-5; 7 nucleotides line up with TRBD2. After removal of 7 bases from V and 5 bases from J, the junction contained 16 bases not matched to a gene. The germline CDR1 and CDR2 sequences are SGHTA and FQGNSA. This CDR3 region has 16 residues. The CDR3 coding sequence is TGTGCCAGCACCACTTTTTTCGGGAGGAGAGTGGAGACCCAGTACTTC. Its protein product is CASTTFFGRRVETQYF.

The chain recombines TRBV14 with TRBJ2-3; D not certain. Germline CDR1 is SGHDN and CDR2 is FVKESK. CDR3 length: 15 residues. The V gene lost 2 bases and the J gene lost 2 bases, with 11 bases spanning the gap. The CDR3 bases are TGTGCCAGCAGCCAACGGCAGGTACCCACAGATACGCAGTATTTT. Its translation: CASSQRQVPTDTQYF. Based on the CDR3 plus reference TRBV14 and TRBJ2-3, the full variable domain is EAGVTQFPSHSVIEKGQTVTLRCDPISGHDNLYWYRRVMGKEIKFLLHFVKESKQDESGMPNNRFLAERTGGTYSTLKVQPAELEDSGVYFCASSQRQVPTDTQYFGPGTRLTVL.

The chain recombines TRBV19 with TRBJ2-7, with D unclear. CDR3 size: 12 residues. CDR1 and CDR2 (germline): LNHDA, SQIVND (reference sequence). V was clipped by 5 bases and J by 3 bases, with 8 bases between them. As DNA, the CDR3 is TGTGCCAGTAGTCCCCGAGGCTACGAGCAGTACTTC. This sequence encodes CASSPRGYEQYF.

V usage is TRBV7-2 and J usage is TRBJ2-7; weak D call: TRBD1 (5 bases). V was shortened by 2 bases and J by 3 bases, with 5 bases between the two germline ends. The CDR3 is 12 amino acids. Per the germline V gene, CDR1 is SGHTA and CDR2 is FQGNSA. The CDR3 loop reads CASSLQGYEQYF. The CDR3 nucleotides read TGTGCCAGCAGCTTACAGGGCTACGAGCAGTACTTC. The variable domain in full, with the rest retrieved from reference TRBV7-2 and TRBJ2-7, is GAGVSQSPSNKVTEKGKDVELRCDPISGHTALYWYRQSLGQGLEFLIYFQGNSAPDKSGLPSDRFSAERTGGSVSTLTIQRTQQEDSAVYLCASSLQGYEQYFGPGTRLTVT.

This clone has a single count. The chain uses TRBV7-2 and TRBJ2-5; possible D gene TRBD1, 5 bases. Germline V CDR1 and CDR2: SGHTA, FQGNSA. The CDR3 is 13 amino acids. Between the trimmed V and J ends, which lost 3 bases and 5 bases, there was a span of 10 bases. CDR3 DNA: TGTGCCAGCAGCTTGGCAGGGCTGGAGACCCAGTACTTC. Protein sequence: CASSLAGLETQYF.

The V and J genes are TRBV29-1 and TRBJ2-2; maybe TRBD2 (6 bases). The CDR3 has 14 amino acids. V lost 3 bases to trimming and J lost 1 base, with 9 bases between them. Germline lookup yields CDR1 SQVTM and CDR2 ANQGSEA. CDR3 in DNA: TGCAGCGTTGAGTCGGAGGGGAACACCGGGGAGCTGTTTTTT. Translated, it gives CSVESEGNTGELFF.

V is TRBV7-6 and J is TRBJ2-1; 9 bases are shared with TRBD2. Germline CDR1 reads SGHVS; CDR2 reads FNYEAQ. This CDR3 spans 16 amino acids. The V segment lost 2 bases and the J segment 10 bases; nucleotides outside the gene matches: 12. The CDR3 region has the DNA TGTGCCAGCAGCTTAATGGCTAGCGGGACTATCCAAGAGCAGTTCTTC. It specifies CASSLMASGTIQEQFF.

This chain joins TRBV7-2 and TRBJ2-3; possibly TRBD2 for D (6 bases). V lost 1 base and J lost 6, with 14 bases in between. The CDR3 runs to 15 residues. Germline V lookup: CDR1 SGHTA, CDR2 FQGNSA. The CDR3 region has the DNA TGTGCCAGCAGCTTAGGGGGCGGAGGAGGGGATACGCAGTATTTT. It codes for CASSLGGGGGDTQYF.

The rearrangement joins TRBV30 to TRBJ1-1; 10 positions match TRBD1. The trim removed 0 bases at V and 10 bases at J, leaving 5 bases unmatched. CDR1 and CDR2 from the germline V gene are GTSNPN and SVGIG (reference sequence). CDR3 length: 13 amino acids. CDR3 sequence: CAWSVMGDRGAFF. The CDR3 coding sequence is TGTGCCTGGAGTGTTATGGGGGACAGGGGAGCTTTCTTT.

The chain links TRBV5-4 to TRBJ2-7; 8 nucleotides match TRBD2. V lost 1 base and J lost 6; bases outside the gene matches: 6. Germline V gene sequence: CDR1 SGHNT, CDR2 YYREEE (reference sequence). This CDR3 region has 14 residues. CDR3 sequence reads: CASSLTSGAVEQYF. The CDR3 DNA sequence: TGTGCCAGCAGCTTGACTAGCGGAGCCGTCGAGCAGTACTTC.

The chain couples TRBV15 to TRBJ1-1; a weak D match, TRBD1 (5 bases). The V gene lost 0 bases and the J gene lost 8 bases, with 13 bases spanning the gap. This CDR3 has 14 residues. The germline CDR1 and CDR2 sequences are LNHNV and YYDKDF (reference sequence). Here the CDR3 DNA reads TGTGCCACCAGCAGAGAGCCACAGGCGCCAGAAGCTTTCTTT. Translated: CATSREPQAPEAFF.

The chain joins TRBV5-1 to TRBJ2-1; 9 positions match TRBD2. Germline assignment: CDR1 SGHRS and CDR2 YFSETQ. V lost 5 bases and J lost 9; bases outside the gene matches: 9. The CDR3 totals 14 residues. In DNA, the CDR3 is TGCGCCAGCAGGGGCGGGAGGGCCGGGGGTGAGCAGTTCTTC. Translated, it gives CASRGGRAGGEQFF.

V and J are TRBV27 and TRBJ2-3, with D unclear. The CDR3 contains 15 residues. Germline CDR1 reads MNHEY; CDR2 reads SMNVEV (reference sequence). Trimming removed 0 bases from V and 0 bases from J, with 7 bases in between. The DNA of the CDR3 is TGTGCCAGCAGTTTATCTCCAATGAGCACAGATACGCAGTATTTT. Its translation is CASSLSPMSTDTQYF.

V and J are TRBV5-4 and TRBJ2-2, with TRBD2 identical over 7 bases. V lost 1 base, J lost 6 bases, and 6 bases stayed unmatched. The CDR3 totals 15 residues. The germline gives CDR1 SGHNT, CDR2 YYREEE (reference sequence). As DNA, the CDR3 is TGTGCCAGCAGCTTGTCGGCGGGAGCTCCCGGGGAGCTGTTTTTT. This translates into CASSLSAGAPGELFF.

The chain links TRBV6-5 to TRBJ2-7; 7 nucleotides match TRBD1. The CDR3 consists of 14 residues. The germline V gene has CDR1 MNHEY and CDR2 SVGAGI. Trimming cost V 0 bases and J 7 bases; bases outside gene matches: 6. CDR3 amino acids: CASSYSVTGREQYF. DNA of the CDR3: TGTGCCAGCAGTTACTCGGTGACAGGGCGGGAGCAGTACTTC.

V usage is TRBV2 and J usage is TRBJ1-3; 7 positions agree with TRBD1. V was clipped by 6 bases and J by 4 bases; unmatched bases: 6. The V gene's germline CDR1 is SNHLY and CDR2 FYNNEI. The CDR3 has 14 amino acids. The CDR3 sequence: CASRTGTLGNTIYF. The CDR3 coding sequence is TGTGCCAGCAGGACAGGGACGCTAGGAAACACCATATATTTT.

The rearrangement links TRBV28 to TRBJ2-7; D perhaps matches TRBD2 (7 bases). The ends were cut back, 3 bases at V and 4 bases at J, with 16 bases in the middle. CDR3 length: 15 amino acids. Germline V gene lookup returns CDR1 MDHEN and CDR2 SYDVKM. The CDR3: CASSLGGPRAYEQYF. The CDR3 DNA reads TGTGCCAGCAGTTTGGGGGGGCCCCGGGCGTACGAGCAGTACTTC.